This T cell receptor (beta chain) emerged from a study of siplizumab effects on memory and regulatory T cells. The repertoire was sequenced with immunoSEQ multiplex PCR; TCRdb's copy has only in-frame clones and lacks some. This sample has under 100,000 clones, with around 94% found just once. Germline V gene sequence: CDR1 MNHEY, CDR2 SVGAGI. V lost 3 bases and J lost 4, with 9 bases in between. The CDR3 loop spans 13 amino acids. The sample holds one count of this clone. This TCR derives from a human donor in good health. Sequenced sample: non-Treg CD4+ T cells sorted from blood. This sequence joins TRBV6-5 and TRBJ1-2; D unresolved. CDR3 in DNA: TGTGCCAGCAGTTATCACGCTCGCTATGGCTACACCTTC. This sequence encodes CASSYHARYGYTF.